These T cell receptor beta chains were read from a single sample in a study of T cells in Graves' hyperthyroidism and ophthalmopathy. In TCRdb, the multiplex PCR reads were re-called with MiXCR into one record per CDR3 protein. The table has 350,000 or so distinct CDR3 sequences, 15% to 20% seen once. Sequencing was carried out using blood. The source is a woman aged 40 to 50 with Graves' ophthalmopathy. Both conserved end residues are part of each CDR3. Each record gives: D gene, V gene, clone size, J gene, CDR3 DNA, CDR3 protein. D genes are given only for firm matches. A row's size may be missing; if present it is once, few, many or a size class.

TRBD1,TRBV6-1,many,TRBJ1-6,TGTGCCAGCAGTGGGTCGGTGACAGGGGGCGTTAATAATTCACCCCTCCACTTT,CASSGSVTGGVNNSPLHF
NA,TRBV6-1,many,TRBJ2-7,TGTGCCAGCAGTGCGTCGCGTGCAGTCACCTACGAGCAGTACTTC,CASSASRAVTYEQYF
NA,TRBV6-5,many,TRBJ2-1,TGTGCCAGCAGTTATTCTCAAGGCAATGAGCAGTTCTTC,CASSYSQGNEQFF
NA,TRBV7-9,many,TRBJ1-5,TGTGCCAGCAGCTTAGCAGGGGACGGTCAGCCCCAGCATTTT,CASSLAGDGQPQHF
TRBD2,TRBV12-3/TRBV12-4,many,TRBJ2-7,TGTGCCAGCACCATAGCGGGACCCCTCTCCTACGAGCAGTACTTC,CASTIAGPLSYEQYF
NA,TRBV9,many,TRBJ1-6,TGTGCCAGCAATGAGGGGCGGCAGAATTCACCCCTCCACTTT,CASNEGRQNSPLHF
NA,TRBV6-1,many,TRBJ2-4,TGTGCCAGCAGTGAAGTAGCAGGGGAGGCGTACATTCAGTACTTC,CASSEVAGEAYIQYF
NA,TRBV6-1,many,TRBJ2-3,TGTGCCAGCAGTGAGAGGGTGGGAGGCACAGATACGCAGTATTTT,CASSERVGGTDTQYF
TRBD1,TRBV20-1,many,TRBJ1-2,TGCAGTGTTGTTGAGCTAACAGGGGGACAGGGAGGCTACACCTTC,CSVVELTGGQGGYTF
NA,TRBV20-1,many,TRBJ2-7,TGCAGTGCTATCTTACTAGGGGCGGGCCGGGCTTGGGAGCAGTACTTC,CSAILLGAGRAWEQYF
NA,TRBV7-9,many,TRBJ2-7,TGTGCCAGCAGCCCAATCGCGGCGATCCCCTACGAGCAGTACTTC,CASSPIAAIPYEQYF
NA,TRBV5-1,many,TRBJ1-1,TGCGCCAGCAGCTTTTCTGGATCTTACACTGAAGCTTTCTTT,CASSFSGSYTEAFF
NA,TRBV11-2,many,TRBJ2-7,TGTGCCAGCAGCTTAGGGTCCACGACCAGGTACGAGCAGTACTTC,CASSLGSTTRYEQYF
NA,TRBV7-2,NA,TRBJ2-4,TGTGCCAGCAGCTTCGAGCCCGGGCCCAGTAGTCAGTACTTC,CASSFEPGPSSQYF
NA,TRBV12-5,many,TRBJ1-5,TGTGCTAGTGGCACCAGGGATAGCAATCAGCCCCAGCATTTT,CASGTRDSNQPQHF
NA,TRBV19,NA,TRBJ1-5,TGTGCCTCGCAGCGGGACGGTAGATCGGGGCAGCCCCAGCATTTT,CASQRDGRSGQPQHF
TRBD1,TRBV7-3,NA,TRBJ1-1,TGTGCCAGCAGCTTAATCGGGACAGGGGCCATAAACACTGAAGCTTTCTTT,CASSLIGTGAINTEAFF
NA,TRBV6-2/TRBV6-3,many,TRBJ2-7,TGTGCCAGCAGTTACTCTGAATCCTACGAGCAGTACTTC,CASSYSESYEQYF
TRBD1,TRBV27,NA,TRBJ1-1,TGTGCCAGCAGCCCCCCCCGGACAGGGTATGGGACTGAAGCTTTCTTT,CASSPPRTGYGTEAFF
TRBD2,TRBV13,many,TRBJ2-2,TGTGCCAGCAGCTCCCTGACTAGCCTCACCGGGGAGCTGTTTTTT,CASSSLTSLTGELFF
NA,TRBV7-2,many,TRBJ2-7,TGTGCCAGCAGCTTAGTACCTAGTCATAGCTACGAGCAGTACTTC,CASSLVPSHSYEQYF
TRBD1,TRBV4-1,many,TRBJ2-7,TGCGCCAGCAGCCAAGCCGGGACAGGGGCCGTTGAGCAGTACTTC,CASSQAGTGAVEQYF
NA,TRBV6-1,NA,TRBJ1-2,TGTGCCAGCAGTGAAATTGGGGTAGGCTACACCTTC,CASSEIGVGYTF
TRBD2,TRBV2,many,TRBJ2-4,TGTGCCAGCAGTGAAGCACGGGCCGGGCTAGCGGGATTGAGAAACATTCAGTACTTC,CASSEARAGLAGLRNIQYF
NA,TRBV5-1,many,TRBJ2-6,TGCGCCAGCAGCTTGGACGGGACGCGGTTGACTGGGGCCAACGTCCTGACTTTC,CASSLDGTRLTGANVLTF
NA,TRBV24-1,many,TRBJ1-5,TGTGCCACCAGTGATTCTGACGGATTTCTCAATCAGCCCCAGCATTTT,CATSDSDGFLNQPQHF
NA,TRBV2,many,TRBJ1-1,TGTGCCAGCAGTGATCATCGGTCAGTCTCCTTGTTGAACACTGAAGCTTTCTTT,CASSDHRSVSLLNTEAFF
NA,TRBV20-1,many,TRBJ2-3,TGCAGTGCTCCCCTGATAGATACGCAGTATTTT,CSAPLIDTQYF
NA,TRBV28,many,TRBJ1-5,TGTGCCAGCAGTTTATTGGAACAGATTAGCAATCAGCCCCAGCATTTT,CASSLLEQISNQPQHF
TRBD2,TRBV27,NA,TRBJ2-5,TGTGCCAGCAGCTCCGGGGAGGGGTACCAAGAGACCCAGTACTTC,CASSSGEGYQETQYF
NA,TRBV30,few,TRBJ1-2,TGTGCCTGGAGTGTTGGGGTCGGCTGGATTAGCTACACCTTC,CAWSVGVGWISYTF
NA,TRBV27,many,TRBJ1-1,TGTGCCAGCAGTTTTGAAGAGAACACTGAAGCTTTCTTT,CASSFEENTEAFF
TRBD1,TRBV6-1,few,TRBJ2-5,TGTGCCAGCAGTGGGATCGGGACAGGGCGGGAGACCCAGTACTTC,CASSGIGTGRETQYF
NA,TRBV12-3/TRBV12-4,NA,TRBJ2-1,TGTGCCAGCAGTCTGCCGTTGGGTGAGCAGTTCTTC,CASSLPLGEQFF
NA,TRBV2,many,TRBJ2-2,TGTGCCAGCAGTGAAGTACAGGGAGGGACCGGGGAGCTGTTTTTT,CASSEVQGGTGELFF
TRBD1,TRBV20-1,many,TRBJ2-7,TGCAGTGCTAGAGGGACAGGGTTTTACTACGAGCAGTACTTC,CSARGTGFYYEQYF
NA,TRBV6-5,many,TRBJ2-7,TGTGCCAGCAGTTACTCGAGCGGCGTAAGCTCCTACGAGCAGTACTTC,CASSYSSGVSSYEQYF
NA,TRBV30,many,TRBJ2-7,TGTGCCTGGAACACGGGACTCTTCCCCTCCTACGAGCAGTACTTC,CAWNTGLFPSYEQYF
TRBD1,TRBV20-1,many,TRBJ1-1,TGCAGTGCTCCCTGGAAGGGACAGCGAGCTTTCTTT,CSAPWKGQRAFF
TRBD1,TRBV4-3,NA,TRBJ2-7,TGCGCCAGCAGCCAGGGAACCGGGACAGGTGGGGAGCAGTACTTC,CASSQGTGTGGEQYF
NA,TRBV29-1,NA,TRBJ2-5,TGCAGCGTTGAAGGTTATGGGCAGGGCGAGACCCAGTACTTC,CSVEGYGQGETQYF